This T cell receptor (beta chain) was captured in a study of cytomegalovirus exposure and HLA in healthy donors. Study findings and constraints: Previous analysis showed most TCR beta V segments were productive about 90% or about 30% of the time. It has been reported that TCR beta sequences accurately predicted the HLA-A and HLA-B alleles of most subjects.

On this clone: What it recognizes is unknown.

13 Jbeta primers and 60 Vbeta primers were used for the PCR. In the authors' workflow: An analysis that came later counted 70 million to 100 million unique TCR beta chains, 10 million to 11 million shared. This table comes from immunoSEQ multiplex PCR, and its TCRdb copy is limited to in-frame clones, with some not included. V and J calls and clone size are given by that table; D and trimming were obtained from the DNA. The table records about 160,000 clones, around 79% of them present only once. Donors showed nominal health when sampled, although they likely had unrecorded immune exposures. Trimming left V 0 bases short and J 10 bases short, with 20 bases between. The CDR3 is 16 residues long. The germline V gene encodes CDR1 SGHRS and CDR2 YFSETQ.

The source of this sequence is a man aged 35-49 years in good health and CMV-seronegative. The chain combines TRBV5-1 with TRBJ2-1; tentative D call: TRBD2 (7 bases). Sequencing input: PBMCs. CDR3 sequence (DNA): TGCGCCAGCAGCTTGGCGGTAGGGGGGGTGGTAGGGGAGCAGTTCTTC. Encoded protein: CASSLAVGGVVGEQFF.